The rows below give T cell receptor beta chains drawn from one sample of a study of regulatory T cells in long-lasting Graves disease. TCRdb recomputed calls from the multiplex PCR reads with MiXCR, one row per CDR3 protein. This sample has 240,000 or so distinct CDR3 sequences, with 20% to 25% found just once. Sequencing used peripheral blood mononuclear cells (PBMCs), obtained at new diagnosis, from a patient treated with antithyroid drugs. These receptors all come from a female donor with Graves disease. CDR3s include the opening cysteine and the closing phenylalanine or tryptophan. The D gene is left open where the match is weak. For some rows the clone size is stated as once, few or many, or as a class when expanded; others skip it.

abundance: -
j_gene: TRBJ2-3
len: 18
v_gene: TRBV7-8
d_gene: TRBD2
CDR3nt: TGTGCCAGCAGCTTAGTACGGTACAGGACTAGCGGGACAGATACGCAGTATTTT
CDR3aa: CASSLVRYRTSGTDTQYF

abundance: many
j_gene: TRBJ1-4
len: 14
v_gene: TRBV6-2/TRBV6-3
d_gene: TRBD1
CDR3nt: TGTGCCAGCGGCACGGACAGGGAAAATGAAAAACTGTTTTTT
CDR3aa: CASGTDRENEKLFF

abundance: many
j_gene: TRBJ1-2
len: 18
v_gene: TRBV3-1
d_gene: TRBD1
CDR3nt: TGTGCCAGCAGCCAAGTACGATTCTGGGGACAGACTTCGTATGGCTACACCTTC
CDR3aa: CASSQVRFWGQTSYGYTF

abundance: many
j_gene: TRBJ2-5
len: 14
v_gene: TRBV11-2
d_gene: TRBD2
CDR3nt: TGTGCCAGCAACCTAGCGGGAGTCGGGGAGACCCAGTACTTC
CDR3aa: CASNLAGVGETQYF

abundance: many
j_gene: TRBJ1-6
len: 17
v_gene: TRBV7-2
d_gene: -
CDR3nt: TGTGCCAGCAGTCTCGGGGGTCAGTTCTCCTATAATTCACCCCTCCACTTT
CDR3aa: CASSLGGQFSYNSPLHF

abundance: -
j_gene: TRBJ2-7
len: 14
v_gene: TRBV5-1
d_gene: -
CDR3nt: TGCGCCAGCAGCTTCGCGGGTATAATATACGAGCAGTACTTC
CDR3aa: CASSFAGIIYEQYF

abundance: many
j_gene: TRBJ2-5
len: 12
v_gene: TRBV2
d_gene: -
CDR3nt: TGTGCCAGCACCCAAGGGGTTGAGACCCAGTACTTC
CDR3aa: CASTQGVETQYF

abundance: few
j_gene: TRBJ2-2
len: 11
v_gene: TRBV6-1
d_gene: -
CDR3nt: TGTGCCAGCAAGGACAGCGGGGAGCTGTTTTTT
CDR3aa: CASKDSGELFF

abundance: few
j_gene: TRBJ2-7
len: 16
v_gene: TRBV9
d_gene: TRBD2
CDR3nt: TGTGCCAGCAGCGTTCCAGTAGCGGGAGTACCCTACGAGCAGTACTTC
CDR3aa: CASSVPVAGVPYEQYF

abundance: many
j_gene: TRBJ2-7
len: 15
v_gene: TRBV7-6
d_gene: -
CDR3nt: TGTGCCAGCAGCTTTGCCAGAGGCTTTTCCTACGAGCAGTACTTC
CDR3aa: CASSFARGFSYEQYF

abundance: -
j_gene: TRBJ2-5
len: 14
v_gene: TRBV7-8
d_gene: -
CDR3nt: TGTGCCAGCAGCCTAGACCGGTTTGGAGAGACCCAGTACTTC
CDR3aa: CASSLDRFGETQYF

abundance: few
j_gene: TRBJ1-3
len: 15
v_gene: TRBV6-2/TRBV6-3
d_gene: -
CDR3nt: TGTGCCAGCAAGGTCCAGGGAAGTTCTGGAAACACCATATATTTT
CDR3aa: CASKVQGSSGNTIYF

abundance: -
j_gene: TRBJ2-2
len: 14
v_gene: TRBV2
d_gene: TRBD2
CDR3nt: TGTGCCAGCAGACCCAGCGGGAGGGCCGGGGAGCTGTTTTTT
CDR3aa: CASRPSGRAGELFF

abundance: many
j_gene: TRBJ1-1
len: 13
v_gene: TRBV9
d_gene: -
CDR3nt: TGTGCCAGCAGCGTAGGAAAAGGAACTGAAGCTTTCTTT
CDR3aa: CASSVGKGTEAFF

abundance: few
j_gene: TRBJ2-1
len: 16
v_gene: TRBV15
d_gene: TRBD1
CDR3nt: TGTGCCACCAGCAGAGCACAGGGGGCATTCGGCAATGAGCAGTTCTTC
CDR3aa: CATSRAQGAFGNEQFF

abundance: many
j_gene: TRBJ2-1
len: 16
v_gene: TRBV28
d_gene: -
CDR3nt: TGTGCCAGCAGTTTATATAGGGGCCCCCCCCACAATGAGCAGTTCTTC
CDR3aa: CASSLYRGPPHNEQFF

abundance: many
j_gene: TRBJ2-7
len: 13
v_gene: TRBV6-1
d_gene: -
CDR3nt: TGTGCCAGCAGTGAGACTATCTCCTACGAGCAGTACTTC
CDR3aa: CASSETISYEQYF

abundance: few
j_gene: TRBJ2-7
len: 13
v_gene: TRBV13
d_gene: TRBD2
CDR3nt: TGTGCCAGCAGCGGGAGGGGCTCCTACGAGCAGTACTTC
CDR3aa: CASSGRGSYEQYF

abundance: few
j_gene: TRBJ2-1
len: 15
v_gene: TRBV10-1
d_gene: -
CDR3nt: TGCGCCAGCAGTGTCGGGCAGGGAAGTGCGGAAGGGCAGTTCTTC
CDR3aa: CASSVGQGSAEGQFF

abundance: -
j_gene: TRBJ2-7
len: 16
v_gene: TRBV3-1
d_gene: TRBD2
CDR3nt: TGTGCCAGCAGCTCTACCGGGACTAGCGGGAACTACGAGCAGTACTTC
CDR3aa: CASSSTGTSGNYEQYF

abundance: many
j_gene: TRBJ1-1
len: 14
v_gene: TRBV12-3/TRBV12-4
d_gene: -
CDR3nt: TGTGCCAGCAGCGTGACACCGGCGGGCACTGAAGCTTTCTTT
CDR3aa: CASSVTPAGTEAFF

abundance: many
j_gene: TRBJ2-7
len: 14
v_gene: TRBV28
d_gene: -
CDR3nt: TGTGCCAGCAGTCCCAGGCATAGCTCCTACGAGCAGTACTTC
CDR3aa: CASSPRHSSYEQYF

abundance: medium-sized
j_gene: TRBJ2-7
len: 11
v_gene: TRBV7-2
d_gene: -
CDR3nt: TGTGCCAGCAGCTTAAGGGGTGAGCAGTACTTC
CDR3aa: CASSLRGEQYF

abundance: few
j_gene: TRBJ2-1
len: 11
v_gene: TRBV6-2/TRBV6-3
d_gene: -
CDR3nt: TGTGCCAGCAGTGCCTTGACGGAGCAGTTCTTC
CDR3aa: CASSALTEQFF

abundance: many
j_gene: TRBJ2-7
len: 15
v_gene: TRBV7-8
d_gene: -
CDR3nt: TGTGCCAGCAGCTTACGGGCAAGGGGTCCCTACGAGCAGTACTTC
CDR3aa: CASSLRARGPYEQYF

abundance: many
j_gene: TRBJ2-7
len: 17
v_gene: TRBV19
d_gene: TRBD2
CDR3nt: TGTGCCAGTAGTATATCACTAGCGGGAGTGCAGGTCTACGAGCAGTACTTC
CDR3aa: CASSISLAGVQVYEQYF

abundance: many
j_gene: TRBJ2-2
len: 15
v_gene: TRBV6-1
d_gene: -
CDR3nt: TGTGCCAGCAGAAAGTTACTTTCAGGGCCCGGGGAGCTGTTTTTT
CDR3aa: CASRKLLSGPGELFF

abundance: many
j_gene: TRBJ2-7
len: 14
v_gene: TRBV6-1
d_gene: -
CDR3nt: TGTGCCAGCAGCCGGACGGTGAGCTCCTACGAGCAGTACTTC
CDR3aa: CASSRTVSSYEQYF

abundance: many
j_gene: TRBJ1-2
len: 13
v_gene: TRBV20-1
d_gene: -
CDR3nt: TGCAGTGCTAGCGACGGAGGAATTAGCGGCTACACCTTC
CDR3aa: CSASDGGISGYTF

abundance: -
j_gene: TRBJ1-1
len: 12
v_gene: TRBV11-2
d_gene: -
CDR3nt: TGTGCCAGCAGCCAAGGTCCGGGCGAAGCTTTCTTT
CDR3aa: CASSQGPGEAFF

abundance: -
j_gene: TRBJ2-3
len: 15
v_gene: TRBV7-9
d_gene: -
CDR3nt: TGTGCCAGCAGCTTAAAACGACTCGGCACAGATACGCAGTATTTT
CDR3aa: CASSLKRLGTDTQYF

abundance: -
j_gene: TRBJ2-1
len: 17
v_gene: TRBV29-1
d_gene: -
CDR3nt: TGCAGCGTTGAAGATGGGGCCAGTCATAGCTCCTACAATGAGCAGTTCTTC
CDR3aa: CSVEDGASHSSYNEQFF

abundance: many
j_gene: TRBJ2-7
len: 13
v_gene: TRBV7-9
d_gene: -
CDR3nt: TGTGCCAGCAACTGGGACGGAGCCTACGAGCAGTACTTC
CDR3aa: CASNWDGAYEQYF

abundance: many
j_gene: TRBJ1-1
len: 12
v_gene: TRBV6-1
d_gene: -
CDR3nt: TGTGCCAGCAGGCGAGCGGGCTGGGTGCAATTCTTT
CDR3aa: CASRRAGWVQFF

abundance: many
j_gene: TRBJ2-3
len: 15
v_gene: TRBV24-1
d_gene: TRBD1
CDR3nt: TGTGCCACTGCCCGGACAGGGCTTAGCACAGATACGCAGTATTTT
CDR3aa: CATARTGLSTDTQYF

abundance: -
j_gene: TRBJ2-3
len: 15
v_gene: TRBV9
d_gene: TRBD1
CDR3nt: TGTGCCAGCAGCGACCGGACAGGACCCACAGATACGCAGTATTTT
CDR3aa: CASSDRTGPTDTQYF

abundance: -
j_gene: TRBJ2-2
len: 14
v_gene: TRBV5-4
d_gene: TRBD1
CDR3nt: TGTGCCAGCAGCCAGACAGGGAGCACCGGGGAGCTGTTTTTT
CDR3aa: CASSQTGSTGELFF

abundance: many
j_gene: TRBJ2-7
len: 13
v_gene: TRBV28
d_gene: TRBD1
CDR3nt: TGTGCCAGCAGCTGGACAGGGAACAACGAGCAGTACTTC
CDR3aa: CASSWTGNNEQYF

abundance: many
j_gene: TRBJ2-2
len: 16
v_gene: TRBV5-1
d_gene: TRBD2
CDR3nt: TGCGCCAGCATCCCCTGGGCGGGAGCCCGTACCGGGGAGCTGTTTTTT
CDR3aa: CASIPWAGARTGELFF

abundance: many
j_gene: TRBJ2-1
len: 16
v_gene: TRBV11-2
d_gene: TRBD2
CDR3nt: TGTGCCAGCAGCCGCCCAACGGCTAGCGGTAACAATGAGCAGTTCTTC
CDR3aa: CASSRPTASGNNEQFF

abundance: -
j_gene: TRBJ2-7
len: 14
v_gene: TRBV20-1
d_gene: TRBD1
CDR3nt: TGCAGTGCTCTAGAGGGACAGGGAACCTACGAGCAGTACTTC
CDR3aa: CSALEGQGTYEQYF

abundance: few
j_gene: TRBJ1-6
len: 14
v_gene: TRBV12-3/TRBV12-4
d_gene: -
CDR3nt: TGTGCCAGCAGTTTACGGGGGTATAATTCACCCCTCCACTTT
CDR3aa: CASSLRGYNSPLHF

abundance: many
j_gene: TRBJ1-5
len: 16
v_gene: TRBV6-5
d_gene: -
CDR3nt: TGTGCCAGCAGTTACCCGCCCGGGGGGCGCGGTCAGCCCCAGCATTTT
CDR3aa: CASSYPPGGRGQPQHF

abundance: -
j_gene: TRBJ1-1
len: 13
v_gene: TRBV30
d_gene: -
CDR3nt: TGTGCCTGGAGTCGGCAATGGGACACTGAAGCTTTCTTT
CDR3aa: CAWSRQWDTEAFF

abundance: many
j_gene: TRBJ2-5
len: 15
v_gene: TRBV10-1
d_gene: -
CDR3nt: TGCGCCAGCAGTGAGGGGGGCTCCGGCCAAGAGACCCAGTACTTC
CDR3aa: CASSEGGSGQETQYF

abundance: many
j_gene: TRBJ1-1
len: 18
v_gene: TRBV28
d_gene: -
CDR3nt: TGTGCCAGCATCCTGCCCCTTGGGGGCGCTCAATTGGGCACTGAAGCTTTCTTT
CDR3aa: CASILPLGGAQLGTEAFF

abundance: -
j_gene: TRBJ2-2
len: 13
v_gene: TRBV11-3
d_gene: TRBD1
CDR3nt: TGTGCCAGCCGACAGGGGGTGGCCGGGGAGCTGTTTTTT
CDR3aa: CASRQGVAGELFF

abundance: many
j_gene: TRBJ2-1
len: 15
v_gene: TRBV9
d_gene: TRBD1
CDR3nt: TGTGCCAGCAGCCCAACAGGGGGACGTTACAATGAGCAGTTCTTC
CDR3aa: CASSPTGGRYNEQFF

abundance: many
j_gene: TRBJ2-2
len: 17
v_gene: TRBV7-6
d_gene: -
CDR3nt: TGTGCCAGCAGCTTAGACCGGACACTTCTAGGCACCGGGGAGCTGTTTTTT
CDR3aa: CASSLDRTLLGTGELFF

abundance: few
j_gene: TRBJ1-2
len: 15
v_gene: TRBV4-1
d_gene: TRBD1
CDR3nt: TGCGCCAGCAGCCGGGACAGGGAAGCCTCATATGGCTACACCTTC
CDR3aa: CASSRDREASYGYTF

abundance: -
j_gene: TRBJ2-7
len: 14
v_gene: TRBV10-3
d_gene: TRBD1
CDR3nt: TGTGCCATCAGGAGGGGGCAGGCCAGCTACGAGCAGTACTTC
CDR3aa: CAIRRGQASYEQYF

abundance: many
j_gene: TRBJ1-3
len: 16
v_gene: TRBV7-2
d_gene: TRBD1
CDR3nt: TGTGCCAGCAGCTTAGGGAGGGGGCCGAAGAGAAACACCATATATTTT
CDR3aa: CASSLGRGPKRNTIYF

abundance: many
j_gene: TRBJ2-3
len: 14
v_gene: TRBV7-9
d_gene: -
CDR3nt: TGTGCCAGCAGCCCCCGGCGAGCCACAGATACGCAGTATTTT
CDR3aa: CASSPRRATDTQYF